This is a list of T cell receptor beta chains from one sample in a study of T cell responses to AZD1222 COVID-19 vaccine. The assay was immunoSEQ multiplex PCR, and TCRdb's table has in-frame clones only and misses some. The data hold approximately 100,000 clones, with around nine tenths observed a single time. The sample here was peripheral blood, taken on day 0 of AZD1222 vaccination. Every receptor here comes from an adult in good health. The conserved cysteine and the conserved F or W are not part of the CDR3 here. The order of the fields is clone size, V gene, J gene, CDR3 protein. Size values are once, few and many counts, or a class for expanded clones, and some rows have none.

size: NA; V: TRBV5-4; J: TRBJ1-2; CDR3: ASSSDRGGYGYT
size: NA; V: TRBV9; J: TRBJ1-3; CDR3: ASSVDPGRQDFSGNTIY
size: once; V: TRBV5-6; J: TRBJ1-5; CDR3: ASSFSLFSNQPQH
size: NA; V: TRBV4-2; J: TRBJ2-6; CDR3: ASSQDRTGVGANVLT
size: NA; V: TRBV4-2; J: TRBJ1-4; CDR3: ASSQAPGQGAEKLF
size: NA; V: TRBV18; J: TRBJ2-7; CDR3: ASSPLGTRSSYEQY
size: NA; V: TRBV7-2; J: TRBJ1-2; CDR3: ASSLEERVDNT
size: few; V: TRBV11-2; J: TRBJ1-4; CDR3: ASSLVGPGQGIEKLF
size: NA; V: TRBV20-1; J: TRBJ1-6; CDR3: SARYGILH
size: NA; V: TRBV3-1/TRBV3-2; J: TRBJ1-2; CDR3: ASSQDLIAGLSSYGYT
size: NA; V: TRBV10-3; J: TRBJ2-2; CDR3: AISDAGPDTGELF
size: NA; V: TRBV7-9; J: TRBJ1-2; CDR3: ASGEYGYT
size: few; V: TRBV30; J: TRBJ2-4; CDR3: AWTLDRVQY
size: NA; V: TRBV7-9; J: TRBJ2-3; CDR3: ASNSGGWADTQY
size: NA; V: TRBV4-1; J: TRBJ2-2; CDR3: ASSQDPIRLAGALLNTGELF
size: NA; V: TRBV5-1; J: TRBJ2-7; CDR3: ASSFGLAGLDEQY
size: NA; V: TRBV4-3; J: TRBJ2-3; CDR3: ASSQRAGGRDTQY
size: few; V: TRBV28; J: TRBJ2-5; CDR3: ASTAVETQY
size: NA; V: TRBV5-6; J: TRBJ1-3; CDR3: ASSLATGRARNTIY
size: NA; V: TRBV10-3; J: TRBJ1-1; CDR3: AISDEVNTEAF
size: once; V: TRBV4-1; J: TRBJ1-1; CDR3: ASSQSKGQRFTEAF
size: NA; V: TRBV7-2; J: TRBJ2-7; CDR3: ASSYTSGGAILSYEQY
size: NA; V: TRBV6-1; J: TRBJ1-3; CDR3: ASSEYRAGNTIY
size: once; V: TRBV5-1; J: TRBJ1-1; CDR3: ASSFGTVNTEAF
size: NA; V: TRBV7-9; J: TRBJ2-1; CDR3: ASRPPAGPAYNEQF
size: NA; V: TRBV2; J: TRBJ2-1; CDR3: ASSPLTVPGQGMGGVRNEQF
size: NA; V: TRBV27; J: TRBJ1-1; CDR3: ASSWGTELNTEAF
size: few; V: TRBV9; J: TRBJ2-1; CDR3: ASSVRGFSYNEQF
size: NA; V: TRBV19; J: TRBJ1-1; CDR3: ASSRTGNTEAF
size: NA; V: TRBV19; J: TRBJ2-2; CDR3: ASSPIGRARTGELF
size: few; V: TRBV4-3; J: TRBJ2-1; CDR3: ASSQDFTGGLNEQF
size: NA; V: TRBV28; J: TRBJ1-2; CDR3: ASGTAYGYT
size: once; V: TRBV19; J: TRBJ1-2; CDR3: ASSISRVGYT
size: few; V: TRBV9; J: TRBJ1-4; CDR3: ASSPGGRFEKLF
size: NA; V: TRBV7-9; J: TRBJ1-2; CDR3: ASSLGGGGPNYGYT
size: NA; V: TRBV6-2/TRBV6-3; J: TRBJ1-2; CDR3: ASSWGQRYT
size: NA; V: TRBV10-3; J: TRBJ1-6; CDR3: AISIAGPGPNSPLH
size: NA; V: TRBV6-2/TRBV6-3; J: TRBJ1-2; CDR3: ASSYRGVEGYT
size: NA; V: TRBV10-3; J: TRBJ2-7; CDR3: AISQTGKTGGSYEQY
size: NA; V: TRBV9; J: TRBJ2-6; CDR3: ASSVGGGAGANVLT
size: few; V: TRBV6-6; J: TRBJ1-1; CDR3: ASSYAQGFEAF
size: NA; V: TRBV6-6; J: TRBJ2-3; CDR3: ASSTTSGGVVDTQY
size: NA; V: TRBV7-3; J: TRBJ1-1; CDR3: ASSLTPNTEAF
size: NA; V: TRBV7-3; J: TRBJ2-2; CDR3: ASSLYGSNTGELF